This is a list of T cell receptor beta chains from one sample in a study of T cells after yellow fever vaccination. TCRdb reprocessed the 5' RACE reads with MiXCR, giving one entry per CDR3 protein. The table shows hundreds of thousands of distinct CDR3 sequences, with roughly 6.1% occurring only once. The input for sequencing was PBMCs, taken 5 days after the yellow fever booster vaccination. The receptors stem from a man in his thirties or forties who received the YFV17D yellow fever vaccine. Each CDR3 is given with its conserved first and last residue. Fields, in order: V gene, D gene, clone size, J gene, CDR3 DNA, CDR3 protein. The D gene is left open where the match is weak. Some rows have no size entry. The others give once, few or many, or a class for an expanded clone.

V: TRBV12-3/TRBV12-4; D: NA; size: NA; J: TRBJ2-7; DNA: TGTGCCAGCACCTACGGGGGCTACGAGCAGTACTTC; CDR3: CASTYGGYEQYF
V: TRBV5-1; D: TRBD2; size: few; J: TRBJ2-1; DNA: TGCGCCAGTGGGACTAGCGACTCCTACAATGAGCAGTTCTTC; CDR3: CASGTSDSYNEQFF
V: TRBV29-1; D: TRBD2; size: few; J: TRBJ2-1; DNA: TGCAGCGCCGAACTAGCGGGAGGGTTCAATGAGCAGTTCTTC; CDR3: CSAELAGGFNEQFF
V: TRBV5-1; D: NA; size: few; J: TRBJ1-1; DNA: TGCGCCAGCAGCTTGGAGGTCAGAGACGCATCGGAAGCTTTCTTT; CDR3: CASSLEVRDASEAFF
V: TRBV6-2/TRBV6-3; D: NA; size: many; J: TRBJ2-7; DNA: TGTGCCAGCAGTTATAACGGATTCTCCTACGAGCAGTACTTC; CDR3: CASSYNGFSYEQYF
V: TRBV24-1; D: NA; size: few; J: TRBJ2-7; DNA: TGTGCCTTAAACGGGGGAACCTACGAGCAGTACTTC; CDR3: CALNGGTYEQYF
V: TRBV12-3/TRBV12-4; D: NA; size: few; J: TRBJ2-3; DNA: TGTGCCAGCAGTACTTCTACCGCTGATACGCAGTATTTT; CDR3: CASSTSTADTQYF
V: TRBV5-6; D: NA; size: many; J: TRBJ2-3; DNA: TGTGCCAGCAGCTTGATGACCGATTCAGATACGCAGTATTTT; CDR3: CASSLMTDSDTQYF
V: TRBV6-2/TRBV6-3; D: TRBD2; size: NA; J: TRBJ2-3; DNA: TGTGCCAGCAGTTTTCTCGGGAGGGATGGGGATACGCAGTATTTT; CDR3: CASSFLGRDGDTQYF
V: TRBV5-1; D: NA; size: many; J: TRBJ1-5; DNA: TGCGCCAGCAGCCCTTCCGGGGGGGATCAGCCCCAGCATTTT; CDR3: CASSPSGGDQPQHF
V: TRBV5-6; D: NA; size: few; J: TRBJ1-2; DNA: TGTGCCAGCAGCTTGGCGGCTCCTTTAAGCGGCTACACCTTC; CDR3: CASSLAAPLSGYTF